The 25 T cell receptor beta chains reported below all come from one sample, sequenced in a study of technical replicates of blood from a few donors. Generated by immunoSEQ multiplex PCR, the TCRdb table keeps only in-frame clones and is missing some. The table includes fewer than 65,000 clones, around 87% detected once. The sequenced sample consisted of PBMCs. These receptors all come from a human donor in good health. Some clones in this sample may be carry-over from other donors' samples.

The chain employs TRBV4-3 and TRBJ1-2; D gene unclear. Deletions cut 0 bases from V and 7 bases from J, with 18 bases between. The CDR3 totals 16 residues. CDR1 LGHNA and CDR2 YSLEER come from the germline V gene. The CDR3 is CASSQDRDNWAFGYTF. The CDR3 DNA sequence: TGCGCCAGCAGCCAAGATCGGGATAACTGGGCGTTTGGCTACACCTTC.

This clone was detected only a few times. This chain's CDR3 is CASSYSPGDYPKTQYF. CDR3 sequence (DNA): TGTGCCAGCAGTTACTCCCCAGGGGACTACCCTAAGACCCAGTACTTC. The chain has TRBV6-5 and TRBJ2-5, with TRBD2 as a possible D gene (7 bases). The CDR3 has 16 residues. The ends were cut back, 0 bases at V and 6 bases at J, with 17 bases in the middle. Germline V gene data show CDR1 as MNHEY and CDR2 as SVGAGI.

V usage is TRBV2 and J usage is TRBJ1-2, with TRBD1 as a possible D gene (5 bases). Germline-derived CDR1 and CDR2 are SNHLY and FYNNEI. The V end was cut by 5 bases, the J end by 6 bases, with 16 bases between. CDR3 length equals 14 residues. Here the CDR3 reads CASSQTDHGNGYTF. CDR3 DNA: TGTGCCAGCAGTCAGACAGATCACGGCAATGGCTACACCTTC.

This clone occurred once. V and J are TRBV7-6 and TRBJ2-2, with 7 positions matching TRBD1. V lost 5 bases and J lost 5; bases outside the gene matches: 8. The CDR3 length is 15 residues. Germline lookup yields CDR1 SGHVS and CDR2 FNYEAQ. This CDR3 is CASSPPGGWTGELFF. As DNA, the CDR3 is TGTGCCAGCAGCCCCCCAGGGGGATGGACCGGGGAGCTGTTTTTT.

The J gene is TRBJ1-4, the V gene TRBV7-2; 10 bases are shared with TRBD1. The CDR3 sequence is 16 residues long. The J segment lost 1 base and the V segment lost 6 bases, leaving 5 bases of the junction unmatched. CDR1 SGHTA and CDR2 FQGNSA come from the germline V gene. The CDR3 DNA reads as TGTGCCAGCAGAAAGGGACAGGGGCGAACTAATGAAAAACTGTTTTTT. This codes for CASRKGQGRTNEKLFF. The whole variable domain, remainder taken from reference TRBV7-2 and TRBJ1-4, is GAGVSQSPSNKVTEKGKDVELRCDPISGHTALYWYRQSLGQGLEFLIYFQGNSAPDKSGLPSDRFSAERTGGSVSTLTIQRTQQEDSAVYLCASRKGQGRTNEKLFFGSGTQLSVL.

This chain joins TRBV6-1 and TRBJ1-6; D may be TRBD1 (6 bases). From germline, CDR1 is MNHNS and CDR2 SASEGT. The CDR3 has 16 residues. V gave up 2 bases and J gave up 2 bases, with 10 bases separating them. DNA of the CDR3: TGTGCCAGCAGTGAAACAGGGCAGACCTATAATTCACCCCTCCACTTT. It is translated as CASSETGQTYNSPLHF.

This chain joins TRBV5-1 and TRBJ1-1; D not certain. V dropped 2 bases and J dropped 1 base, with 6 bases sitting between them. Germline V gene sequence: CDR1 SGHRS, CDR2 YFSETQ. The CDR3 has 13 amino acids. CDR3 in amino acids: CASSFSGNTEAFF. In DNA form, the CDR3 reads TGCGCCAGCAGCTTTTCGGGGAACACTGAAGCTTTCTTT.

The chain joins TRBV18 to TRBJ2-7, with 7 nucleotides matching TRBD1. This CDR3 is built from 15 residues. The germline V gene encodes CDR1 KGHSH and CDR2 LQKENI. V shed 3 bases, J shed 2 bases, and the junction held 7 bases outside the gene matches. CDR3 bases: TGTGCCAGCTCACCGGTAGGACAGGCCACCTACGAGCAGTACTTC. Its protein is CASSPVGQATYEQYF.

CDR3 nucleotides: TGTGCCAGCAGCTACAGACAGCTGGGGGAGACCCAGTACTTC. Its protein is CASSYRQLGETQYF. The gene calls are TRBV5-5 and TRBJ2-5, with D perhaps matching TRBD1 (5 bases). The CDR3 loop spans 14 amino acids. Between the trimmed V and J ends, which lost 3 bases and 5 bases, there was a span of 14 bases. CDR1 is SGHKS, CDR2 YYEKEE, per germline (reference sequence).

The chain uses TRBV19 and TRBJ1-2, with TRBD1 as a possible D gene (5 bases). Trimming pared 5 bases from V and 4 bases from J, leaving 23 bases between. The CDR3 sequence is 17 residues long. In germline, CDR1 is LNHDA, CDR2 SQIVND (reference sequence). Here the CDR3 DNA reads TGTGCCAGTAGTCCCTCGCACGACAGAAGTTCTTTCTATGGCTACACCTTC. Its translation is CASSPSHDRSSFYGYTF.

This clone was seen a single time. CDR3 nucleotides: TGTGCCAGCAGCTTGGGCGGGGTCATGGGAGCCCTCCACTTT. Amino acid sequence: CASSLGGVMGALHF. V is TRBV5-6 and J is TRBJ1-6; D remains unclear. There are 14 residues in the CDR3. The V gene's germline CDR1 is SGHDT and CDR2 YYEEEE. V shed 0 bases and J shed 14 bases, with 15 bases lying between them.

The genes are TRBV7-7 and TRBJ2-5, with 9 bases that match TRBD1. Germline CDR1 SSHAT, CDR2 FNYEAQ (reference sequence). This CDR3 is 14 amino acids long. After removal of 4 bases from V and 5 bases from J, the junction contained 5 bases not matched to a gene. In DNA, the CDR3 is TGTGCCAGCAGCTCTACAGGGGGCCGGGAGACCCAGTACTTC. It is translated as CASSSTGGRETQYF.

The chain uses TRBV27 and TRBJ2-1; TRBD2 agrees at 9 bases. J gave up 1 base and V 2 bases, and 3 bases lay outside the gene matches. The CDR3 loop spans 16 amino acids. Germline V gives CDR1 MNHEY, CDR2 SMNVEV (reference sequence). This CDR3 reads CASSLQAGGSYNEQFF. In DNA form, the CDR3 reads TGTGCCAGCAGTTTACAAGCGGGGGGTTCCTACAATGAGCAGTTCTTC.

The V call is TRBV2, the J call TRBJ1-2; D perhaps matches TRBD1 (5 bases). Deletions cut 5 bases from V and 4 bases from J, with 14 bases between. This CDR3 has 14 residues. Germline CDR1 is SNHLY and CDR2 is FYNNEI. CDR3 nucleotides: TGTGCCAGCAGTACAGACAGCGAATCCTATGGCTACACCTTC. Its translation is CASSTDSESYGYTF. Full variable domain (rest looked up from reference TRBV2 and TRBJ1-2): EPEVTQTPSHQVTQMGQEVILRCVPISNHLYFYWYRQILGQKVEFLVSFYNNEISEKSEIFDDQFSVERPDGSNFTLKIRSTKLEDSAMYFCASSTDSESYGYTFGSGTRLTVV.

The chain joins TRBV9 to TRBJ1-4, with unresolved D. The CDR3 loop spans 13 amino acids. Germline V gene lookup returns CDR1 SGDLS and CDR2 YYNGEE. The V gene lost 4 bases and the J gene lost 6 bases, with 10 bases spanning the gap. The CDR3 DNA sequence: TGTGCCAGCAGCCCCCGGCTAGATGAAAAACTGTTTTTT. It encodes CASSPRLDEKLFF. Full variable domain (outside the CDR3, taken from reference TRBV9 and TRBJ1-4): DSGVTQTPKHLITATGQRVTLRCSPRSGDLSVYWYQQSLDQGLQFLIQYYNGEERAKGNILERFSAQQFPDLHSELNLSSLELGDSALYFCASSPRLDEKLFFGSGTQLSVL.

J is TRBJ2-3 and V is TRBV7-2; D is ambiguous. The V and J ends lost 10 bases and 1 base respectively, with 12 bases between them. The CDR3 is 13 amino acids. Germline V gene data show CDR1 as SGHTA and CDR2 as FQGNSA. The CDR3 loop is CATGSLGTDTQYF. CDR3 DNA: TGTGCCACGGGTTCCCTTGGCACAGATACGCAGTATTTT.

The V call is TRBV6-5, the J call TRBJ2-7, with 10 bases aligning to TRBD1. The length of the CDR3 is 15 residues. The germline V gene has CDR1 MNHEY and CDR2 SVGAGI. V was pared by 2 bases and J by 4 bases, with 5 bases of the junction left unmatched. The CDR3 is CASSYTGQGFYEQYF. CDR3 DNA: TGTGCCAGCAGTTACACGGGACAGGGGTTTTACGAGCAGTACTTC.

This chain joins TRBV14 and TRBJ2-7, with D maybe TRBD1 (6 bases). V lost 5 bases, J lost 1 base, and 24 bases lay in between. CDR1 is SGHDN and CDR2 is FVKESK in the germline V gene. The CDR3 has 18 amino acids. CDR3 sequence reads: CASSSAAKLRDTSYEQYF. CDR3 sequence (DNA): TGTGCCAGCAGCTCAGCGGCCAAACTCCGGGACACGTCCTACGAGCAGTACTTC.

The genes are TRBV7-9 and TRBJ1-5; D may be TRBD1 (6 bases). Trimming pared 5 bases from V and 7 bases from J, leaving 15 bases between. The germline CDR1 and CDR2 sequences are SEHNR and FQNEAQ (reference sequence). This CDR3 comprises 14 residues. The CDR3 sequence is CASSLSGARQPQHF. CDR3 nucleotide sequence: TGTGCCAGCAGCCTCTCAGGGGCGCGGCAGCCCCAGCATTTT.

V and J are TRBV4-1 and TRBJ2-7; 10 bases map to TRBD2. Per germline, CDR1 MGHRA and CDR2 YSYEKL. Trimming at V came to 0 bases and at J to 5 bases, leaving 4 bases not matched to a gene. This CDR3 is 15 amino acids long. The chain's CDR3 is CASSQEERGGNEQYF. As DNA, the CDR3 is TGCGCCAGCAGCCAAGAAGAGCGGGGGGGCAACGAGCAGTACTTC.

For this clone: As the CDR3 is not closed by the conserved phenylalanine or tryptophan, this likely results from a read error. The chain recombines TRBV5-6 with TRBJ1-2; 7 bases line up with TRBD1. CDR1 and CDR2 (germline): SGHDT, YYEEEE. V lost 2 bases, J lost 8 bases, and 6 bases stayed unmatched. The CDR3 is made up of 13 amino acids. The CDR3 region has the DNA TGTGCCAGCAGCTTTAAGGGGGCGCAGGGCTACACCCTC. It codes for CASSFKGAQGYTL.

This chain uses TRBV29-1 with TRBJ1-1; tentative D call: TRBD1 (6 bases). The length of the CDR3 is 15 residues. The V end was cut by 3 bases, the J end by 6 bases, with 20 bases between. Germline lookup yields CDR1 SQVTM and CDR2 ANQGSEA. CDR3 coding DNA: TGCAGCGTTGATTCGGTCAGGGGCTCGGGCGCTGAAGCTTTCTTT. Encoded protein: CSVDSVRGSGAEAFF.

The V gene is TRBV7-2, the J gene TRBJ2-5; TRBD2 might be the D (7 bases). Per germline, CDR1 SGHTA and CDR2 FQGNSA. Trimming took off 5 bases at V and 4 bases at J, with 14 bases between the two ends. CDR3 length: 14 amino acids. CDR3 region: CASSKGGVGETQYF. Here the CDR3 DNA reads TGTGCCAGCAGCAAGGGGGGGGTAGGAGAGACCCAGTACTTC.

V usage is TRBV4-1 and J usage is TRBJ1-5; no firm D call. V lost 1 base, J lost 0 bases, and 13 bases lay in between. CDR1 is MGHRA, CDR2 YSYEKL, per germline. This CDR3 spans 17 amino acids. This CDR3 is CASSQVFGGGSNQPQHF. Here the CDR3 DNA reads TGCGCCAGCAGCCAAGTTTTTGGAGGAGGTAGCAATCAGCCCCAGCATTTT.

This chain connects TRBV11-3 to TRBJ2-3, with D unclear. V gave up 4 bases and J gave up 5 bases, with 10 bases separating them. The germline V gene has CDR1 SGHNT and CDR2 YENEEA. This CDR3 is built from 13 residues. CDR3 residues: CASSSPPGDTQYF. CDR3 nucleotide sequence: TGTGCCAGCAGCTCCCCTCCCGGAGATACGCAGTATTTT.